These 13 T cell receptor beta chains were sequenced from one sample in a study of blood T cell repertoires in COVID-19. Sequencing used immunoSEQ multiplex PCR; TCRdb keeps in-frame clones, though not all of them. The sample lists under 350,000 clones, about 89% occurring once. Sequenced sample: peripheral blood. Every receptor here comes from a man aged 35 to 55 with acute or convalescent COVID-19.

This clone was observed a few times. This chain's CDR3 is CASSEWYSRYEQYF. The CDR3 DNA reads as TGTGCCAGCAGTGAGTGGTACAGCCGCTACGAGCAGTACTTC. The chain uses TRBV2 and TRBJ2-7; D remains unclear. This CDR3 is built from 14 residues. Between the trimmed V and J ends, which lost 3 bases and 3 bases, there was a span of 12 bases. Germline V gives CDR1 SNHLY, CDR2 FYNNEI. The variable domain in full, with the rest retrieved from reference TRBV2 and TRBJ2-7, is EPEVTQTPSHQVTQMGQEVILRCVPISNHLYFYWYRQILGQKVEFLVSFYNNEISEKSEIFDDQFSVERPDGSNFTLKIRSTKLEDSAMYFCASSEWYSRYEQYFGPGTRLTVT.

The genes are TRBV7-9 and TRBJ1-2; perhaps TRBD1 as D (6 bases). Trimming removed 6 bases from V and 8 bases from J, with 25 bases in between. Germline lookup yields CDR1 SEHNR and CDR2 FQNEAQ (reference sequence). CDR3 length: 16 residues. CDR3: CASSPQVRGGGAGYTF. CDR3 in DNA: TGTGCCAGCAGTCCCCAGGTCAGGGGTGGAGGTGCCGGCTACACCTTC.

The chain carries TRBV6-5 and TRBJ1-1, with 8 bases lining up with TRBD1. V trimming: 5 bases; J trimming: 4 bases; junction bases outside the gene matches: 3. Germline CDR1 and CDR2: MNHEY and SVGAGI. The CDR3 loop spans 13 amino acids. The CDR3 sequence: CASSRTGSTEAFF. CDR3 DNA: TGTGCCAGCAGTCGGACAGGGAGCACTGAAGCTTTCTTT.

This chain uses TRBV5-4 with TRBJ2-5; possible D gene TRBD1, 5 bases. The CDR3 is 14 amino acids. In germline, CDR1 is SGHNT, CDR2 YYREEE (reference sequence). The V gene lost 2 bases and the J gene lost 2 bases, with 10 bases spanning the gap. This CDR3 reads CASSLGALQETQYF. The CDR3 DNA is TGTGCCAGCAGCTTAGGGGCTTTACAAGAGACCCAGTACTTC.

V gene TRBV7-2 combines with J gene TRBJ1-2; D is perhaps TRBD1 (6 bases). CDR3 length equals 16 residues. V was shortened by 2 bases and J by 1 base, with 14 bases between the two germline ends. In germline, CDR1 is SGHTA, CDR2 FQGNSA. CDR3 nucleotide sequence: TGTGCCAGCAGCTTAAGACCGACAGGCTTTAACTATGGCTACACCTTC. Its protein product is CASSLRPTGFNYGYTF.

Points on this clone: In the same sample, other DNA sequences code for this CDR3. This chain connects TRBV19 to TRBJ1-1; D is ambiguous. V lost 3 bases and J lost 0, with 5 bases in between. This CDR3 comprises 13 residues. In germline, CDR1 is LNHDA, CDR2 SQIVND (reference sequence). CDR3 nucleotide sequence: TGTGCCAGTAGTATCCAGGTGAACACTGAAGCTTTCTTT. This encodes CASSIQVNTEAFF.

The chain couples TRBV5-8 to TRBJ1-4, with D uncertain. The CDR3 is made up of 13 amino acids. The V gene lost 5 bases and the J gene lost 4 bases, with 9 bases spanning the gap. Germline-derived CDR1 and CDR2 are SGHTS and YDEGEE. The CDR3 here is CASSYTVNEKLFF. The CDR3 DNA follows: TGTGCCAGCAGTTATACGGTTAATGAAAAACTGTTTTTT.

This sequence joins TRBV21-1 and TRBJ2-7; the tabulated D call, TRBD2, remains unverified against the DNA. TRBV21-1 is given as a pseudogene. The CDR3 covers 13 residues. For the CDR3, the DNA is TGTGCCAGCACGGGACTAAATGTTTGCGAGCAGTACTTC. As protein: CASTGLNVCEQYF.

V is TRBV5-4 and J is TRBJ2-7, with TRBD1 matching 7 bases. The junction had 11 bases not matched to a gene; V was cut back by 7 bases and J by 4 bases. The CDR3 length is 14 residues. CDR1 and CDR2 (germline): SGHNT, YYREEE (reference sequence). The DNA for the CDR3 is TGTGCCAGCTCACTCCGACAGGGTGGATACGAGCAGTACTTC. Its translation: CASSLRQGGYEQYF. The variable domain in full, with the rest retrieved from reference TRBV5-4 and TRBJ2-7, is ETGVTQSPTHLIKTRGQQVTLRCSSQSGHNTVSWYQQALGQGPQFIFQYYREEENGRGNFPPRFSGLQFPNYSSELNVNALELDDSALYLCASSLRQGGYEQYFGPGTRLTVT.

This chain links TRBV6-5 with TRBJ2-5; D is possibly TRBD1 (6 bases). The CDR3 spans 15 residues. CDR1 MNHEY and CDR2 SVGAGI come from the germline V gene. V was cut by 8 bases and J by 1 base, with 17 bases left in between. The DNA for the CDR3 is TGTGCCAGCGGCAGGATGACAGGATCCCAAGAGACCCAGTACTTC. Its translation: CASGRMTGSQETQYF.

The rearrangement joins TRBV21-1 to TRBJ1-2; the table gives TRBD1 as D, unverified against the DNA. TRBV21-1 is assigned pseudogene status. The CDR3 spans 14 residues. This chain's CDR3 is CASSPRTGGSDYTF. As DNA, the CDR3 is TGTGCCAGCAGCCCACGGACAGGGGGGAGCGACTACACCTTC.

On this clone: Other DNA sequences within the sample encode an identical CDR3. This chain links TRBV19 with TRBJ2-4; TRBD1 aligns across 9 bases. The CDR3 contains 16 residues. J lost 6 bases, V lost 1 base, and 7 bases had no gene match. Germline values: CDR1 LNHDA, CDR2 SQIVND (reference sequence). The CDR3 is CASSIGGGQGVNIQYF. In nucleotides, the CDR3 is TGTGCCAGTAGTATAGGGGGGGGACAGGGAGTAAACATTCAGTACTTC.

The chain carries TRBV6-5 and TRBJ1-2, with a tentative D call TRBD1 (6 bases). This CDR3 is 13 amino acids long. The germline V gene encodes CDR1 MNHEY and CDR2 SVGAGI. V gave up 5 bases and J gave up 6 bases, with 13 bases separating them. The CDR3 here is CASSPDRWNGYTF. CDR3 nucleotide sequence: TGTGCCAGCAGTCCCGACAGGTGGAATGGCTACACCTTC.